This TCR beta chain was recorded in a study of T-cell memory formation after mild COVID-19. Study-level findings and limits: Researchers report contracting CD4+ clones mostly in CM and EM, with CD8+ clones in EMRA.

5'RACE with constant-segment primers yielded barcoded, UMI-tagged TCR alpha and TCR beta cDNA libraries. Via MiXCR, TCRdb re-called the 5' RACE reads, giving one row per CDR3 protein. The sample has around 130,000 distinct CDR3 sequences; around 15% are singletons. The CDR3 is 13 residues long. V was trimmed by 7 bases and J by 3 bases, leaving 12 bases between them. This clonotype appeared a few times. The antigen is not known. The TCR sequence derives from an adult woman who had mild COVID-19 (a few samples of this study predate the infection). Cell type and time point are not known. This chain connects TRBV12-3 or TRBV12-4 to TRBJ1-1, with D possibly being TRBD1 (5 bases). The sample taken for sequencing was PBMCs or a T cell subset sorted from them (not recorded which). CDR3 nucleotide sequence: TGTGCCAGCAATCTGGACACTTACACTGAAGCTTTCTTT. Amino acid sequence: CASNLDTYTEAFF.